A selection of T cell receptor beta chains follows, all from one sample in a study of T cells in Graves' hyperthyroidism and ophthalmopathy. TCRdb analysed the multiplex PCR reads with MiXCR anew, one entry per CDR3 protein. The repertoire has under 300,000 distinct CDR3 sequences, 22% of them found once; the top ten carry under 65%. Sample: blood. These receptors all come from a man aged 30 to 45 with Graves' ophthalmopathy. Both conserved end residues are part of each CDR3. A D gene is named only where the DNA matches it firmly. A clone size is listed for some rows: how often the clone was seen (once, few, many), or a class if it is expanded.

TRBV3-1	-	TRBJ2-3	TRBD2	CASSQDRGGRAKDTQYF	TGTGCCAGCAGCCAAGATAGGGGCGGGAGGGCCAAAGATACGCAGTATTTT
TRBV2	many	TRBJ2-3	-	CASSDASGRTDTQYF	TGTGCCAGCAGTGACGCCTCGGGGCGCACAGATACGCAGTATTTT
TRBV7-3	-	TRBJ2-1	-	CASSFEGISYNEQFF	TGTGCCAGCAGCTTCGAAGGGATTTCCTACAATGAGCAGTTCTTC
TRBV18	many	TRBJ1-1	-	CASSPQAGSLDTEAFF	TGTGCCAGCTCACCACAGGCAGGGAGCTTGGACACTGAAGCTTTCTTT
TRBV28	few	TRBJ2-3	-	CASSLPRGSGSTDTQYF	TGTGCCAGCAGTTTACCCAGAGGTAGCGGTAGCACAGATACGCAGTATTTT
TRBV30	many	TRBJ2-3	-	CAWNWAEGYTDTQYF	TGTGCCTGGAATTGGGCAGAGGGTTACACAGATACGCAGTATTTT
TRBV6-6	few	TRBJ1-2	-	CASSYSTTDYGYTF	TGTGCCAGCAGTTACTCGACCACTGACTATGGCTACACCTTC
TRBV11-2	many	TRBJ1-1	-	CASSWNGVGTRNTEAFF	TGTGCCAGCAGCTGGAATGGGGTCGGCACGAGGAACACTGAAGCTTTCTTT
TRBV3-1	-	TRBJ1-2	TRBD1	CASSPIWTGSNYGYTF	TGTGCCAGCAGCCCCATTTGGACAGGGAGTAACTATGGCTACACCTTC
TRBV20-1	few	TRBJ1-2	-	CSARSLRANYGYTF	TGCAGTGCTAGAAGTCTCAGGGCTAACTATGGCTACACCTTC
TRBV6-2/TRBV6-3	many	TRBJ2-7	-	CASSRRDPPYEQYF	TGTGCCAGCAGCCGGCGGGACCCACCCTACGAGCAGTACTTC
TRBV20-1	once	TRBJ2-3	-	CSAREQELDTQYF	TGCAGTGCTAGAGAGCAGGAGTTGGATACGCAGTATTTT
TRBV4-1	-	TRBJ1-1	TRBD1	CASSQDGGTGAFDVEAFF	TGCGCCAGCAGCCAAGACGGTGGGACAGGGGCCTTTGACGTTGAAGCTTTCTTT
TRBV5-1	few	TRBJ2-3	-	CASSSGSTYGTQYF	TGCGCCAGCAGCTCGGGGTCTACCTATGGTACGCAGTATTTT
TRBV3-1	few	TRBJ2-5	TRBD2	CASSPKGLAGIQETQYF	TGTGCCAGCAGCCCGAAAGGACTAGCGGGAATACAAGAGACCCAGTACTTC
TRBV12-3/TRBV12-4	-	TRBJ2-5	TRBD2	CASGTRRLAGAKYF	TGTGCCAGCGGCACAAGACGGTTAGCGGGAGCTAAGTACTTC
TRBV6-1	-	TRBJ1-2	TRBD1	CASTSRDRGLYGYTF	TGTGCCAGCACCTCCCGGGACAGGGGGTTGTATGGCTACACCTTC
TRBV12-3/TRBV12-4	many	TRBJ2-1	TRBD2	CASRPTGSGSSYNEQFF	TGTGCCAGCAGGCCGACTGGTAGCGGGAGCTCCTACAATGAGCAGTTCTTC
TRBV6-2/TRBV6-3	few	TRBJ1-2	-	CASSYAAYYGYTF	TGTGCCAGCAGTTATGCGGCTTACTATGGCTACACCTTC
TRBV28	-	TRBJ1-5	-	CASRKGMSQPQHF	TGTGCCAGCAGGAAGGGAATGTCTCAGCCCCAGCATTTT
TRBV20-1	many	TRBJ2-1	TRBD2	CSALSGTSVYNEQFF	TGCAGTGCTCTGTCCGGGACTAGCGTTTACAATGAGCAGTTCTTC
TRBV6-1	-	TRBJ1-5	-	CASSEVVRDNQPQHF	TGTGCCAGCAGTGAAGTGGTCAGAGACAATCAGCCCCAGCATTTT
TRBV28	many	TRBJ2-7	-	CASSWGPLLARYEQYF	TGTGCCAGCAGTTGGGGTCCCTTGCTAGCCCGCTACGAGCAGTACTTC
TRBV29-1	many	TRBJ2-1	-	CSVAMDRLRMGNEQFF	TGCAGCGTTGCGATGGACCGACTCAGGATGGGCAATGAGCAGTTCTTC
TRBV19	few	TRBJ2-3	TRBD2	CASSTSGGFQTDTQYF	TGTGCCAGTAGCACTAGCGGGGGGTTCCAAACAGATACGCAGTATTTT
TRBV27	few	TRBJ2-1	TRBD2	CASSLSLAGLTYNEQFF	TGTGCCAGCAGTTTATCGCTAGCGGGATTGACCTACAATGAGCAGTTCTTC
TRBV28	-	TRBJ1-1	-	CASSPSGVHTEAFF	TGTGCCAGCAGTCCCTCAGGGGTTCACACTGAAGCTTTCTTT
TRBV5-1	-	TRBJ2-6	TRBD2	CASSGGLAASGANVLTF	TGCGCCAGCAGCGGGGGACTAGCGGCCTCTGGGGCCAACGTCCTGACTTTC
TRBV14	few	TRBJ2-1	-	CASSQALGIGSYNEQFF	TGTGCCAGCAGCCAAGCTTTAGGAATAGGCTCCTACAATGAGCAGTTCTTC
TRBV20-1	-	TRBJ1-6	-	CSARYDTDHNSPLHF	TGCAGTGCTAGATACGACACAGACCATAATTCACCCCTCCACTTT
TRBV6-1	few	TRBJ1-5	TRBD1	CASSPHAGGGNQPQHF	TGTGCCAGCAGTCCACACGCAGGGGGCGGCAATCAGCCCCAGCATTTT
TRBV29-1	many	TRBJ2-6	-	CSVGETGANVLTF	TGCAGCGTCGGAGAGACTGGGGCCAACGTCCTGACTTTC
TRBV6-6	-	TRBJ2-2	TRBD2	CASSYLGLGPTGELFF	TGTGCCAGCAGTTACTTGGGACTAGGACCCACCGGGGAGCTGTTTTTT
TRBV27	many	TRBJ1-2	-	CASSPSPGSGYGYTF	TGTGCCAGCAGCCCAAGTCCAGGGAGTGGCTATGGCTACACCTTC
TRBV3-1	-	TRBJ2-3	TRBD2	CASSQEALLAGVVDTQYF	TGTGCCAGCAGCCAAGAGGCCTTACTAGCGGGAGTTGTAGATACGCAGTATTTT
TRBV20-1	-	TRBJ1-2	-	CSAPNEAGRGYTF	TGCAGTGCTCCGAACGAGGCTGGTAGGGGCTACACCTTC
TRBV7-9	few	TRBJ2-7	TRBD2	CASSLAPSGASYEQYF	TGTGCCAGCAGCTTAGCGCCTAGCGGGGCCTCCTACGAGCAGTACTTC